Listed here are 29 T cell receptor beta chains from one sample, sequenced in a study of Graves' ophthalmopathy and Graves' hyperthyroidism. TCR beta CDR3 regions were amplified from RNA transcripts. HTBI primers were used in a first-round RT-PCR, which preceded a second-round multiplex PCR. TCRdb recomputed calls from the multiplex PCR reads with MiXCR, one row per CDR3 protein. The profile covers 500,000 to 700,000 distinct CDR3 sequences, with under 45% appearing a single time and 3.5% to 4.5% taken by the ten largest. The sequenced material came from peripheral blood or thyroid tissue (not recorded which). The receptors derive from an adult man with Graves' hyperthyroidism.

This clonotype turned up a few times. The rearrangement links TRBV27 to TRBJ1-1, with TRBD1 identical over 7 bases. The CDR3 is 14 amino acids. The trim removed 0 bases at V and 5 bases at J, leaving 3 bases unmatched. Germline CDR1 is MNHEY and CDR2 is SMNVEV (reference sequence). The CDR3 DNA is TGTGCCAGCAGTTTATCGTCGACAGGGACTGAAGCTTTCTTT. Its protein product is CASSLSSTGTEAFF.

The chain carries TRBV20-1 and TRBJ1-5; D ambiguous. Germline values: CDR1 DFQATT, CDR2 SNEGSKA (reference sequence). The CDR3 covers 16 residues. The germline V and J ends were trimmed by 3 bases and 14 bases, with 29 bases remaining between them. The CDR3 sequence is CSASRLAGSPGDHEHF. The CDR3 nucleotides are TGCAGTGCTAGTAGACTAGCGGGATCCCCGGGTGACCATGAGCATTTT.

V is TRBV13 and J is TRBJ1-6, with D possibly being TRBD1 (5 bases). V was clipped by 6 bases and J by 7 bases, with 7 bases between them. The V gene's germline CDR1 is PRHDT and CDR2 FYEKMQ (reference sequence). The CDR3 has 12 amino acids. The CDR3: CASRWGNSPLHF. Here the CDR3 DNA reads TGTGCCAGCAGGTGGGGCAATTCACCCCTCCACTTT.

This chain uses TRBV10-3 with TRBJ1-1, with D unresolved. This CDR3 region has 11 residues. Trimming removed 6 bases at V and 12 bases at J, with 14 bases between. The germline V gene has CDR1 ENHRY and CDR2 SYGVKD. The DNA for the CDR3 is TGTGCCATCAGCGATGGAGGAGATACTTTCTTT. This encodes CAISDGGDTFF.

This clonotype appeared many times. The chain couples TRBV2 to TRBJ1-5; D may be TRBD1 (6 bases). Between the trimmed V and J ends, which lost 4 bases and 6 bases, there was a span of 13 bases. Per germline, CDR1 SNHLY and CDR2 FYNNEI. The CDR3 runs 14 residues. CDR3 loop: CASSVTRGSQPQHF. The CDR3 bases are TGTGCCAGCAGTGTCACCAGGGGAAGTCAGCCCCAGCATTTT. The variable domain in full, with the rest retrieved from reference TRBV2 and TRBJ1-5, is EPEVTQTPSHQVTQMGQEVILRCVPISNHLYFYWYRQILGQKVEFLVSFYNNEISEKSEIFDDQFSVERPDGSNFTLKIRSTKLEDSAMYFCASSVTRGSQPQHFGDGTRLSIL.

Ten or more counts support this clonotype. The chain couples TRBV29-1 to TRBJ1-1; possibly TRBD1 for D (5 bases). The CDR3 contains 12 residues. Per the germline V gene, CDR1 is SQVTM and CDR2 is ANQGSEA. V lost 4 bases and J 4 bases, leaving 10 bases between the germline ends. CDR3 residues: CSVVLGVTEAFF. The DNA of the CDR3 is TGCAGCGTTGTTCTAGGGGTCACTGAAGCTTTCTTT.

J is TRBJ2-7 and V is TRBV5-8; 7 bases agree with TRBD1. The CDR3 contains 18 residues. CDR1 and CDR2 (germline): SGHTS, YDEGEE. The V segment lost 0 bases and the J segment 2 bases; nucleotides outside the gene matches: 14. This CDR3 reads CASSLGDPTGKLAYEQYF. CDR3 coding DNA: TGTGCCAGCAGCTTGGGGGACCCGACAGGGAAATTGGCCTACGAGCAGTACTTC. Full variable domain (outside the CDR3, taken from reference TRBV5-8 and TRBJ2-7): EAGVTQSPTHLIKTRGQQATLRCSPISGHTSVYWYQQALGLGLQFLLWYDEGEERNRGNFPPRFSGRQFPNYSSELNVNALELEDSALYLCASSLGDPTGKLAYEQYFGPGTRLTVT.

The chain recombines TRBV7-9 with TRBJ2-7; TRBD2 is a possible D gene (5 bases). Trimming removed 3 bases from V and 6 bases from J, with 15 bases in between. The CDR3 is 14 residues long. Germline V gene lookup returns CDR1 SEHNR and CDR2 FQNEAQ (reference sequence). The CDR3 DNA is TGTGCCAGCAGCTTCCGGGAAGGTTTTCCCGAGCAGTACTTC. Translation gives CASSFREGFPEQYF. The full variable domain, in which reference TRBV7-9 and TRBJ2-7 provide the parts outside the CDR3, is DTGVSQNPRHKITKRGQNVTFRCDPISEHNRLYWYRQTLGQGPEFLTYFQNEAQLEKSRLLSDRFSAERPKGSFSTLEIQRTEQGDSAMYLCASSFREGFPEQYFGPGTRLTVT.

The chain couples TRBV2 to TRBJ1-4; TRBD1 might be the D (6 bases). V shed 5 bases and J shed 11 bases, with 18 bases lying between them. The CDR3 length is 14 residues. Germline V gene data show CDR1 as SNHLY and CDR2 as FYNNEI. The CDR3 loop reads CASSRDTTVGKLFF. The CDR3 DNA sequence: TGTGCCAGCAGTCGGGACACAACCGTAGGGAAACTGTTTTTT.

This clonotype was seen ten or more times. The gene calls are TRBV2 and TRBJ1-3; 8 positions match TRBD1. V lost 3 bases and J lost 6; bases outside the gene matches: 4. The CDR3 totals 14 residues. The germline V gene encodes CDR1 SNHLY and CDR2 FYNNEI. The CDR3 loop reads CASSDWQGANTIYF. The DNA of the CDR3 is TGTGCCAGCAGTGATTGGCAGGGGGCAAACACCATATATTTT.

In its sample, this clonotype was seen many times. This chain joins TRBV2 and TRBJ1-1; maybe TRBD1 (6 bases). V was clipped by 3 bases and J by 7 bases, with 18 bases between them. The CDR3 is made up of 15 amino acids. Germline loops: CDR1 SNHLY, CDR2 FYNNEI. CDR3 DNA sequence: TGTGCCAGCAGTGACCCGTTTCTACAGGGCCTTGAAGCTTTCTTT. It translates to CASSDPFLQGLEAFF. The variable domain in full, completed from reference TRBV2 and TRBJ1-1, reads EPEVTQTPSHQVTQMGQEVILRCVPISNHLYFYWYRQILGQKVEFLVSFYNNEISEKSEIFDDQFSVERPDGSNFTLKIRSTKLEDSAMYFCASSDPFLQGLEAFFGQGTRLTVV.

This clonotype came up a few times. This chain uses TRBV16 with TRBJ2-7; a weak D match, TRBD1 (5 bases). V was trimmed by 0 bases and J by 2 bases, leaving 14 bases between them. The CDR3 is made up of 16 amino acids. CDR1 is KGHSY, CDR2 FQNENV, per germline. CDR3 in DNA: TGTGCCAGCAGCCAATCCTTCAGGGCCCTCCCCTACGAGCAGTACTTC. It is translated as CASSQSFRALPYEQYF.

This clonotype was recorded at least ten times. The chain carries TRBV20-1 and TRBJ1-1, with 11 bases aligning to TRBD1. Per germline, CDR1 DFQATT and CDR2 SNEGSKA (reference sequence). CDR3 length: 16 residues. Trimming cost V 8 bases and J 2 bases; bases outside gene matches: 13. CDR3 DNA sequence: TGCAGTCCCCAAGGGGGACAGGGGGGAATTAACACTGAAGCTTTCTTT. Protein sequence: CSPQGGQGGINTEAFF.

A note on this clonotype: A read error is possible here, since a much larger clone lies one base away. This chain uses TRBV20-1 with TRBJ2-2; a possible D gene is TRBD2 (6 bases). V was shortened by 3 bases and J by 5 bases, with 16 bases between the two germline ends. The CDR3 consists of 15 residues. CDR1 and CDR2 (germline): DFQATT, SNEGSKA (reference sequence). CDR3 in amino acids: CSASPAEGRTGELFF. The CDR3 DNA is TGCAGTGCTAGCCCAGCGGAGGGGCGGACCGGGGAGCTGTTTTTT.

In its sample, this clonotype was seen many times. The V call is TRBV12-3 or TRBV12-4, the J call TRBJ1-5; no definite D call. The V end lost 2 bases, the J end lost 0 bases, and 11 bases lay between the germline ends. There are 16 residues in the CDR3. The CDR3 loop reads CASSLLGRGSNQPQHF. Written as DNA, the CDR3 is TGTGCCAGCAGTTTACTGGGTCGGGGTAGCAATCAGCCCCAGCATTTT.

The V and J genes are TRBV20-1 and TRBJ2-5, with 10 bases fitting TRBD2. Germline V gene lookup returns CDR1 DFQATT and CDR2 SNEGSKA (reference sequence). Germline trimming cut 5 bases from V and 3 bases from J; bases unmatched to any gene: 9. The CDR3 loop spans 15 amino acids. The CDR3 DNA sequence: TGCAGTGCTGACAGACTTCTAGCGGGAGAAGAGACCCAGTACTTC. Translation gives CSADRLLAGEETQYF.

For this clonotype: Since a much larger clone is just one base distant, this may be a read error. The chain employs TRBV25-1 and TRBJ2-3; 7 bases are shared with TRBD1. Trimming removed 3 bases from V and 3 bases from J; junction bases left unmatched: 6. The CDR3 is 15 residues long. Per the germline V gene, CDR1 is MGHDK and CDR2 is SYGVNS. The CDR3 sequence: CASSETGSGTDTQYF. The CDR3 coding sequence is TGTGCCAGCAGTGAGACAGGGTCGGGGACAGATACGCAGTATTTT.

The chain carries TRBV5-4 and TRBJ1-6, with TRBD1 matching over 8 bases. This CDR3 has 18 amino acids. V was pared by 4 bases and J by 0 bases, with 9 bases of the junction left unmatched. CDR1 and CDR2 from the germline V gene are SGHNT and YYREEE (reference sequence). The CDR3 here is CASSVYLTGGSYNSPLHF. The CDR3 DNA sequence: TGTGCCAGCAGCGTCTACTTAACAGGGGGCTCCTATAATTCACCCCTCCACTTT.

This chain uses TRBV19 with TRBJ1-2, with 11 bases lining up with TRBD1. Per germline, CDR1 LNHDA and CDR2 SQIVND (reference sequence). The V and J ends lost 7 bases and 6 bases, in that order; junction bases with no gene match: 13. The CDR3 covers 16 residues. The DNA for the CDR3 is TGTGCCAGTAAATACACCCTGGACAGGGGGCTCGATGGCTACACCTTC. It specifies CASKYTLDRGLDGYTF. The whole variable domain, filled in from reference TRBV19 and TRBJ1-2, reads DGGITQSPKYLFRKEGQNVTLSCEQNLNHDAMYWYRQDPGQGLRLIYYSQIVNDFQKGDIAEGYSVSREKKESFPLTVTSAQKNPTAFYLCASKYTLDRGLDGYTFGSGTRLTVV.

This clonotype occurred many times. V usage is TRBV20-1 and J usage is TRBJ1-5; no definite D call. V lost 3 bases and J 2 bases, leaving 8 bases between the germline ends. The CDR3 covers 13 residues. Germline CDR1 and CDR2: DFQATT and SNEGSKA (reference sequence). The CDR3 coding sequence is TGCAGTGCTAGTACGGGTCGCAATCAGCCCCAGCATTTT. It specifies CSASTGRNQPQHF.

The chain has TRBV29-1 and TRBJ1-3; TRBD1 matches at 9 bases. Trimming took 3 bases from V and 0 from J; bases not matched to a gene: 6. CDR3 length equals 16 residues. CDR1 is SQVTM and CDR2 is ANQGSEA in the germline V gene. Here the CDR3 reads CSVEGTGTDSGNTIYF. DNA for the CDR3: TGCAGCGTTGAGGGGACAGGGACCGACTCTGGAAACACCATATATTTT.

This clonotype was seen at least ten times. This chain uses TRBV20-1 with TRBJ1-1; no clear D gene. The CDR3 runs to 11 residues. Germline values: CDR1 DFQATT, CDR2 SNEGSKA (reference sequence). Deletions cut 6 bases from V and 1 base from J, with 6 bases between. Here the CDR3 DNA reads TGCAGTGCCCAGTGGAACACTGAAGCTTTCTTT. It translates to CSAQWNTEAFF.

The V call is TRBV28, the J call TRBJ2-7, with D unresolved. The CDR3 consists of 12 residues. Looked up from germline, CDR1 is MDHEN and CDR2 is SYDVKM. V was pared by 4 bases and J by 3 bases, with 7 bases between. CDR3: CASSSPFYEQYF. The CDR3, as DNA: TGTGCCAGCAGTTCCCCTTTCTACGAGCAGTACTTC.

Details on this clonotype: A much larger clone lies one base from this, so it may be a read error. The rearrangement uses TRBV20-1 and TRBJ2-2; unclear D gene. Trimming removed 5 bases from V and 4 bases from J, with 23 bases in between. Per the germline V gene, CDR1 is DFQATT and CDR2 is SNEGSKA (reference sequence). The CDR3 is 17 amino acids. CDR3 amino acids: CSAPLIGRSTITGELFF. DNA for the CDR3: TGCAGTGCTCCGCTGATTGGACGGTCCACGATCACCGGGGAGCTGTTTTTT.

This clonotype appeared a few times. This chain joins TRBV6-5 and TRBJ2-2, with TRBD1 as a possible D gene (7 bases). This CDR3 has 15 residues. V was clipped by 2 bases and J by 7 bases, with 14 bases between them. Germline CDR1 reads MNHEY; CDR2 reads SVGAGI. The CDR3 loop reads CASSYAGQLVGELFF. The CDR3 region has the DNA TGTGCCAGCAGTTACGCGGGACAGCTGGTCGGGGAGCTGTTTTTT.

This clonotype was seen at least ten times. V is TRBV25-1 and J is TRBJ1-1, with 7 positions matching TRBD1. CDR1 MGHDK and CDR2 SYGVNS come from the germline V gene. Trimming cost V 1 base and J 8 bases; bases outside gene matches: 4. There are 13 residues in the CDR3. The CDR3 protein is CASSEWGTVEAFF. CDR3 nucleotide sequence: TGTGCCAGCAGTGAATGGGGGACAGTAGAAGCTTTCTTT.

The chain joins TRBV9 to TRBJ1-5; D remains unclear. The CDR3 has 16 amino acids. Trimming took off 2 bases at V and 0 bases at J, with 12 bases between the two ends. The germline CDR1 and CDR2 sequences are SGDLS and YYNGEE. As DNA, the CDR3 is TGTGCCAGCAGCGTTGTTTGGCTTTATAGCAATCAGCCCCAGCATTTT. Translated, it gives CASSVVWLYSNQPQHF.

A few counts support this clonotype. The rearrangement links TRBV27 to TRBJ2-7; tentatively, D is TRBD1 or TRBD2 (5 bases each). Trimming took off 5 bases at V and 5 bases at J, with 25 bases between the two ends. This CDR3 is 17 amino acids long. Germline CDR1 MNHEY, CDR2 SMNVEV (reference sequence). CDR3 nucleotide sequence: TGTGCCAGCAGTCCAGTCAGAGGGCCTCGCAGGGCTCACGAGCAGTACTTC. Its protein product is CASSPVRGPRRAHEQYF.

The table lists this clonotype with many counts. In DNA, the CDR3 is TGTGCCAGCAGTTTATACGGTGCAGGGTACACCGGGGAGCTGTTTTTT. Protein sequence: CASSLYGAGYTGELFF. This rearrangement joins TRBV27 to TRBJ2-2, with D possibly TRBD1 on 5 matching bases. Germline assignment: CDR1 MNHEY and CDR2 SMNVEV (reference sequence). V was clipped by 1 base and J by 3 bases, with 12 bases between them. The CDR3 sequence is 16 residues long.